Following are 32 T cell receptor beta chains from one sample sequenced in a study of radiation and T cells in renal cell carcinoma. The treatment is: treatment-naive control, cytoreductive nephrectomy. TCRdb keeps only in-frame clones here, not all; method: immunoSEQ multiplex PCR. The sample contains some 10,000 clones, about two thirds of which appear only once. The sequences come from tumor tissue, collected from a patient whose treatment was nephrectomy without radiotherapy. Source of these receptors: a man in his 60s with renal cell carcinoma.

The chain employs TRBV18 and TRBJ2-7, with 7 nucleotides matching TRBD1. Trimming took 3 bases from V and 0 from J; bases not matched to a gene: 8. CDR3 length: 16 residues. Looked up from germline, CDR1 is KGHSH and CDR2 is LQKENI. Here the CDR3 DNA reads TGTGCCAGCTCACCGAGACCGGGACAGAGCTCCTACGAGCAGTACTTC. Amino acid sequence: CASSPRPGQSSYEQYF.

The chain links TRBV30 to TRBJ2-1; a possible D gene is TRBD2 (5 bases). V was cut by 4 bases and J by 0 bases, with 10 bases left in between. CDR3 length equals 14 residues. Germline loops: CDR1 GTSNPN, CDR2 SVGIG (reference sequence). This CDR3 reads CAWKDGSSYNEQFF. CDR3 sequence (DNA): TGTGCCTGGAAAGATGGGAGCTCCTACAATGAGCAGTTCTTC.

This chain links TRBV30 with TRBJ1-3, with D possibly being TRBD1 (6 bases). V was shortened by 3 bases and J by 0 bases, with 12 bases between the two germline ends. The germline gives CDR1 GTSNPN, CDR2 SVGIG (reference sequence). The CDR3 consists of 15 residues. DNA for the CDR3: TGTGCCTGGAGACGCCTCAGGGGCTCTGGAAACACCATATATTTT. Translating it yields CAWRRLRGSGNTIYF.

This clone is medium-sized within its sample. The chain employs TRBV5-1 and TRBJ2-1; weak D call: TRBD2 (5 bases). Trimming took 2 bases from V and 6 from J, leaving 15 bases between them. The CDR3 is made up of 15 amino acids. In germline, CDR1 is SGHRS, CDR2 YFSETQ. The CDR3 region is CASSFGPSGVNEQFF. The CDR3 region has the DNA TGCGCCAGCAGCTTTGGACCTTCCGGGGTCAATGAGCAGTTCTTC. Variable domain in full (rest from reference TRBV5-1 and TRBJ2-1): KAGVTQTPRYLIKTRGQQVTLSCSPISGHRSVSWYQQTPGQGLQFLFEYFSETQRNKGNFPGRFSGRQFSNSRSEMNVSTLELGDSALYLCASSFGPSGVNEQFFGPGTRLTVL.

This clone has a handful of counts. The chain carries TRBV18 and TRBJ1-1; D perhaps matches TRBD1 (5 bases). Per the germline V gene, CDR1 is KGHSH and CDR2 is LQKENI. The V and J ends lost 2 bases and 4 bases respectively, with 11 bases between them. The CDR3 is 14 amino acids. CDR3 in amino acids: CASSPAGQGTEAFF. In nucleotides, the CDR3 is TGTGCCAGCTCACCAGCGGGGCAGGGCACTGAAGCTTTCTTT.

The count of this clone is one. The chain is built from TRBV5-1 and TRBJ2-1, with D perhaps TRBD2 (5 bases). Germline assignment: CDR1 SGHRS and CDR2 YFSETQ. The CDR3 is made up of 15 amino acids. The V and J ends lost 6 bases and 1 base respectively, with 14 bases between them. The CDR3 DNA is TGCGCCAGCACCGAGGGTAGCTATTCCTACAATGAGCAGTTCTTC. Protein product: CASTEGSYSYNEQFF.

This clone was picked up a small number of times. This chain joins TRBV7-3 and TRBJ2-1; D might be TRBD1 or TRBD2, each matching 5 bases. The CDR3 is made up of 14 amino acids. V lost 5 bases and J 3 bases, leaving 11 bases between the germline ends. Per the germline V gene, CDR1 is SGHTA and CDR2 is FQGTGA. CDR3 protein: CASSLGTYYNEQFF. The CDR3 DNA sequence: TGTGCCAGCAGCCTCGGGACCTACTACAATGAGCAGTTCTTC.

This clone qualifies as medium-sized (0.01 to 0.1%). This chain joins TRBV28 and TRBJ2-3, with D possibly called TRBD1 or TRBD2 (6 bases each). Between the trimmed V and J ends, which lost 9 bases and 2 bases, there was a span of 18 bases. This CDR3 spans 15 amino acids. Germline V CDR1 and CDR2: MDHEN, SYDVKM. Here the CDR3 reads CASTRGGRPTDTQYF. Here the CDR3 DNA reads TGTGCCAGTACGAGAGGGGGGAGGCCCACAGATACGCAGTATTTT.

Here the CDR3 DNA reads TGTGCCGCTCGGGACAGCCATTTCTCTGGAAACACCATATATTTT. Translating it yields CAARDSHFSGNTIYF. The gene calls are TRBV19 and TRBJ1-3; TRBD1 matches at 7 bases. Losses at the gene ends were 11 bases for V and 0 bases for J; bases not matched to a gene: 10. The CDR3 runs 15 residues. Germline V CDR1 and CDR2: LNHDA, SQIVND (reference sequence).

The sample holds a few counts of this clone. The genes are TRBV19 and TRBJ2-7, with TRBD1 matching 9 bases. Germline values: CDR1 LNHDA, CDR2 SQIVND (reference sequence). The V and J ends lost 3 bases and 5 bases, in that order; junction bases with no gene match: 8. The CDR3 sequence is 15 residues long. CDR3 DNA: TGTGCCAGTAGTATTGGCGGGACAGGGTCCGACGAGCAGTACTTC. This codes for CASSIGGTGSDEQYF.

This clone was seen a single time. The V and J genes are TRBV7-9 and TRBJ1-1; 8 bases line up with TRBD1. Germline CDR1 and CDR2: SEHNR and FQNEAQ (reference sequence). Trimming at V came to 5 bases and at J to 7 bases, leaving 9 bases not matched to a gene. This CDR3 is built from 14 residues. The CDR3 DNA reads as TGTGCCAGCAGCGCAACCGGGACAGGTAATGAAGCTTTCTTT. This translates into CASSATGTGNEAFF.

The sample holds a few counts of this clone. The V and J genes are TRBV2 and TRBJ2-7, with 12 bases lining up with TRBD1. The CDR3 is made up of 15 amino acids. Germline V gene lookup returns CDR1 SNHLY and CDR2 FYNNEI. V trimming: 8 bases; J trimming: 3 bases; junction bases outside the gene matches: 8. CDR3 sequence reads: CASYPGQGADYEQYF. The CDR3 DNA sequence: TGTGCCAGCTATCCGGGACAGGGGGCCGACTACGAGCAGTACTTC.

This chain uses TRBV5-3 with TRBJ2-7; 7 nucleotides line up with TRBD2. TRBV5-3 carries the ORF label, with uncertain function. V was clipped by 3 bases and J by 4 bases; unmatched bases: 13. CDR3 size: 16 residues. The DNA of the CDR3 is TGTGCCAGAAGCTCCTCGTGGGGCAGGGAGGGGTACGAGCAGTACTTC. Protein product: CARSSSWGREGYEQYF.

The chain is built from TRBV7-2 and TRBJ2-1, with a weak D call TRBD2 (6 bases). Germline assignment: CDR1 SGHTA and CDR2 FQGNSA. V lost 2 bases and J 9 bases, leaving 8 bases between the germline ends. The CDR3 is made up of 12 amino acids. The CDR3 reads CASSLLAIEQFF. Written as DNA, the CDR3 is TGTGCCAGCAGCTTACTAGCGATTGAGCAGTTCTTC.

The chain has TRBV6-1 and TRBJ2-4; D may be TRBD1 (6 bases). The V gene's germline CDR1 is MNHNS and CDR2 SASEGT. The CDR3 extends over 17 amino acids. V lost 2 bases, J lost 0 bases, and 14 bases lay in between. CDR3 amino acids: CASSELWTDLAKNIQYF. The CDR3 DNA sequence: TGTGCCAGCAGTGAATTGTGGACAGATCTAGCCAAAAACATTCAGTACTTC.

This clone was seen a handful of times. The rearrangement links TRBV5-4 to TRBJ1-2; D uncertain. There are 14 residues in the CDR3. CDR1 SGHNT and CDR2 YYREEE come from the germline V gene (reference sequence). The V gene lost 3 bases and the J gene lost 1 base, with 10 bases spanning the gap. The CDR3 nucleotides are TGTGCCAGCAGCTACTGGGGAATTAACTATGGCTACACCTTC. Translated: CASSYWGINYGYTF.

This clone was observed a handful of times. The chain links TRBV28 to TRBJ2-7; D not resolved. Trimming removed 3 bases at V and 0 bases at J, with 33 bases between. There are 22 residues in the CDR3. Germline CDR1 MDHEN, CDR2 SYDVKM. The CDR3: CASSFQDRRLGSINSNSYEQYF. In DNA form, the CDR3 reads TGTGCCAGCAGTTTTCAGGACCGGCGTTTAGGGTCTATTAATTCAAACTCCTACGAGCAGTACTTC.

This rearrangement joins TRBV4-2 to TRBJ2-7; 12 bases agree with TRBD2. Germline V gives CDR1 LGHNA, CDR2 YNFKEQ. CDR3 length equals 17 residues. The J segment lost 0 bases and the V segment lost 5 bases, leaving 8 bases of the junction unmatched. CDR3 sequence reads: CASSLGGTSGRSYEQYF. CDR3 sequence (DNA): TGTGCCAGCAGCTTGGGGGGGACTAGCGGGCGCTCCTACGAGCAGTACTTC.

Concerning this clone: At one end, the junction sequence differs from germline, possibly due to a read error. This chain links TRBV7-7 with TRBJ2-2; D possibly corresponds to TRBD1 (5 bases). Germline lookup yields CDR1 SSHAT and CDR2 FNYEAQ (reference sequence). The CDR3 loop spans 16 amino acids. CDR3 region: CASSPAGSRNTGELFF. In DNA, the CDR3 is TGTGCTAGCAGCCCGGCAGGGTCTAGGAACACCGGGGAGCTGTTTTTT.

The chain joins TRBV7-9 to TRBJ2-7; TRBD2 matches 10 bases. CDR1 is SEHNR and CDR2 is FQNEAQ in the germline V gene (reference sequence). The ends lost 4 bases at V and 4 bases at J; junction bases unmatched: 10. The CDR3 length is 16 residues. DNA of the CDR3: TGTGCCAGCAGCTCCAGTAGCGGGAGGCCCGCTTACGAGCAGTACTTC. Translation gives CASSSSSGRPAYEQYF.

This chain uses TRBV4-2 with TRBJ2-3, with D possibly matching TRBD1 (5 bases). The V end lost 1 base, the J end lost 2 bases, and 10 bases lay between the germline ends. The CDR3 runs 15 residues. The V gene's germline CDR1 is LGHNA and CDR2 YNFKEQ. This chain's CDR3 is CASSQGGAFTDTQYF. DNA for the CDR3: TGTGCCAGCAGCCAAGGGGGCGCATTCACAGATACGCAGTATTTT.

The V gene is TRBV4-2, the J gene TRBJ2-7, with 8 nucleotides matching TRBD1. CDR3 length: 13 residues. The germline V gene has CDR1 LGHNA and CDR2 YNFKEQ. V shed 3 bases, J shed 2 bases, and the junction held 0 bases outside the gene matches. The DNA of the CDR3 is TGTGCCAGCAGCCAGGACAGGGCCTACGAGCAGTACTTC. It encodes CASSQDRAYEQYF.

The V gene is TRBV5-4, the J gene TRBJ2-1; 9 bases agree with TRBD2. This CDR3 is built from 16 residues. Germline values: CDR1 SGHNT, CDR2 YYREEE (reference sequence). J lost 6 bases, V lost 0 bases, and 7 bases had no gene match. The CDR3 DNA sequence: TGTGCCAGCAGCTTGGGAGGCCGGCGGGGGGGCAATGAGCAGTTCTTC. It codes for CASSLGGRRGGNEQFF.

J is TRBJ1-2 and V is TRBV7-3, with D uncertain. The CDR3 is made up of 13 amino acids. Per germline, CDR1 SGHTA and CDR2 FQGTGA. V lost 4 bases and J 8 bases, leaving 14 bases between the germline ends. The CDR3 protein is CASSYGRLEGYTF. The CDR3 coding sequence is TGTGCCAGCAGCTACGGCAGGCTCGAAGGCTACACCTTC.

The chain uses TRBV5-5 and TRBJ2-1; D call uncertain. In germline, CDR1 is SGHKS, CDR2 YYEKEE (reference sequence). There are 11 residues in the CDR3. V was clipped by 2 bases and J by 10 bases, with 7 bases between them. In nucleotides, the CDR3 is TGTGCCAGCAGCTTTGAGGCCGAGCAGTTCTTC. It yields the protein CASSFEAEQFF.

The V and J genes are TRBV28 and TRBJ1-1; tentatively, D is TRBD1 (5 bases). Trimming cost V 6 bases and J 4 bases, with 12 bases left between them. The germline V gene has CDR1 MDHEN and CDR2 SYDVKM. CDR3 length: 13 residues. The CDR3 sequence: CASRRTMSTEAFF. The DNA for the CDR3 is TGTGCCAGCAGACGGACAATGAGCACTGAAGCTTTCTTT.

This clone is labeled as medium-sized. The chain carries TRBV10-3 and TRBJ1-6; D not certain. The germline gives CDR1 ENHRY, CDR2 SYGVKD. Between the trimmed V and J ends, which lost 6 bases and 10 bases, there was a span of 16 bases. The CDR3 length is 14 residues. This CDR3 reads CAISPDGVDSPLHF. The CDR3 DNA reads TGTGCCATCAGCCCGGACGGCGTCGACTCACCCCTCCACTTT.

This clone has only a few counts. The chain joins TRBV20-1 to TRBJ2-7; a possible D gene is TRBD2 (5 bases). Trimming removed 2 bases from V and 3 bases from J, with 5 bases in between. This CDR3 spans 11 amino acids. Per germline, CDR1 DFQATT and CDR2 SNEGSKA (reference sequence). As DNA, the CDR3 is TGCAGTGCTAGACGGGACTACGAGCAGTACTTC. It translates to CSARRDYEQYF.

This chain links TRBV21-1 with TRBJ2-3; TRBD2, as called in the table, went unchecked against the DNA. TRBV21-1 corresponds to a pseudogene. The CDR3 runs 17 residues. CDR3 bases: TGTGCCAGCAGCGCCATTGGACTAGCGCCTAGCACAGATACGCAGTATTTT. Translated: CASSAIGLAPSTDTQYF.

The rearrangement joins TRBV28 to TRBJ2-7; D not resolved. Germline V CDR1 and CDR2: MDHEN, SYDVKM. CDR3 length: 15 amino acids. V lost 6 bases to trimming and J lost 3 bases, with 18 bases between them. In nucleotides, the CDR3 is TGTGCCAGCAGCCGCGCCCCCGACACCAACTACGAGCAGTACTTC. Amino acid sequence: CASSRAPDTNYEQYF. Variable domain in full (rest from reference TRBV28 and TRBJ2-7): DVKVTQSSRYLVKRTGEKVFLECVQDMDHENMFWYRQDPGLGLRLIYFSYDVKMKEKGDIPEGYSVSREKKERFSLILESASTNQTSMYLCASSRAPDTNYEQYFGPGTRLTVT.

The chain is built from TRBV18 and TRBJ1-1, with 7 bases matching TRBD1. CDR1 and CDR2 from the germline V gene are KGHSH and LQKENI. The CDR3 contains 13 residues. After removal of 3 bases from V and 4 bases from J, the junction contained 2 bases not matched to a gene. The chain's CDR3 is CASSPTGTTEAFF. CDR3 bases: TGTGCCAGCTCACCGACAGGGACCACTGAAGCTTTCTTT.

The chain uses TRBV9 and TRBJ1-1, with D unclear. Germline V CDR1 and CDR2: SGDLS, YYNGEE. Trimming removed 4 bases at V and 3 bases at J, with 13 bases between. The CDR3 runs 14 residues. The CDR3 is CASSHEDGDTEAFF. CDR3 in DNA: TGTGCCAGCAGCCATGAGGATGGGGACACTGAAGCTTTCTTT.